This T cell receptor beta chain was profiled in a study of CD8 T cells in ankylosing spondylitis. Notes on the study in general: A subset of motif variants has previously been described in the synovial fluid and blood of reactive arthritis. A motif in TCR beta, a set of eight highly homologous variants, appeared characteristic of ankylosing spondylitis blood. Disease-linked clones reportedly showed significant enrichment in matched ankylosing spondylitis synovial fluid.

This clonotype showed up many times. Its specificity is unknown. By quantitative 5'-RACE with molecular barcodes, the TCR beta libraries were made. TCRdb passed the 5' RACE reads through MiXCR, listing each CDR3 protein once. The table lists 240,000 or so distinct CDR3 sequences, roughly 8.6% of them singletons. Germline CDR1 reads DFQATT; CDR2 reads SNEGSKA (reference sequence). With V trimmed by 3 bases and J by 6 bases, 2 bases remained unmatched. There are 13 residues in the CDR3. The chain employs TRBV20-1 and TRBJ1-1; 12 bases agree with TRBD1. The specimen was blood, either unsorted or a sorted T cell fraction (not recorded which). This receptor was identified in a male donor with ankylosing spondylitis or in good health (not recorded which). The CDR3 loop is CSARGQGAAEAFF. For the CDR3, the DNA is TGCAGTGCTAGGGGACAGGGGGCGGCTGAAGCTTTCTTT.